Listed below are T cell receptor beta chains from one sample, sequenced in a study of brain metastases from non-small cell lung cancer. Assay: immunoSEQ multiplex PCR; the TCRdb copy retains only in-frame clones and omits some. The sample shows more than 14,000 clones, over 80% of them seen only once. Material for sequencing was primary lung tumor tissue. These receptors all stem from a donor aged 40 or over with non-small cell lung cancer. Each CDR3 is given without its conserved first and last residue. Fields, in order: V gene, J gene, CDR3 protein.

V: TRBV3-1/TRBV3-2
J: TRBJ2-1
CDR3: ASSSKVSGGGTYNEQF

V: TRBV14
J: TRBJ1-2
CDR3: ASSQDGSRYT

V: TRBV4-3
J: TRBJ1-1
CDR3: ASSRRDREDTEAF

V: TRBV24-1
J: TRBJ2-1
CDR3: ATSDPKRRGVYNEQF

V: TRBV9
J: TRBJ2-2
CDR3: ASSVDPSGTGELF

V: TRBV9
J: TRBJ1-1
CDR3: ASSVAWVNTEAF

V: TRBV6-6
J: TRBJ1-3
CDR3: ASRDTGTSGNTIY

V: TRBV10-2
J: TRBJ1-1
CDR3: ASSRQSDTEAF

V: TRBV27
J: TRBJ1-1
CDR3: ASQGSGRGTEAF

V: TRBV5-5
J: TRBJ1-1
CDR3: ASSYVQTEAF

V: TRBV7-3
J: TRBJ1-1
CDR3: ASSLSVNTEAF

V: TRBV6-4
J: TRBJ1-1
CDR3: ASSVWVGTEAF

V: TRBV11-2
J: TRBJ2-3
CDR3: ASSLEWWGTADTQY

V: TRBV20-1
J: TRBJ1-2
CDR3: SAKRLYGYT

V: TRBV7-8
J: TRBJ1-4
CDR3: ASSFDRALGEKLF

V: TRBV7-2
J: TRBJ2-7
CDR3: ASSLTASGEAHEQY

V: TRBV5-4
J: TRBJ1-2
CDR3: ASSPPTTDLYGYT

V: TRBV5-1
J: TRBJ2-3
CDR3: ASSLQGQLHTDTQY

V: TRBV6-5
J: TRBJ2-1
CDR3: ASSNTGTSEQF

V: TRBV7-2
J: TRBJ2-7
CDR3: ASSVLRGREQY

V: TRBV5-1
J: TRBJ2-3
CDR3: ASSLARSDDTQY

V: TRBV19
J: TRBJ2-3
CDR3: ASSIKRGGNTDTQY

V: TRBV5-1
J: TRBJ1-1
CDR3: ASTLEDRGLRTEAF

V: TRBV6-5
J: TRBJ1-2
CDR3: ARSTPGGNGYT

V: TRBV5-1
J: TRBJ1-3
CDR3: ASSLTGAGGNTIY

V: TRBV5-6
J: TRBJ1-6
CDR3: ASSPNAGTENSPLH

V: TRBV7-2
J: TRBJ1-4
CDR3: ASSLALQATNEKLF

V: TRBV18
J: TRBJ2-7
CDR3: ASSPGLSYEQY

V: TRBV30
J: TRBJ1-5
CDR3: AWSVQAKQPQH

V: TRBV5-1
J: TRBJ2-7
CDR3: ASSSGGLAYEQY

V: TRBV4-1
J: TRBJ1-5
CDR3: ASSQETVGSNQPQH

V: TRBV7-9
J: TRBJ1-4
CDR3: ASSLALRGANEKLF

V: TRBV13
J: TRBJ2-5
CDR3: ASSLGGGRETQY

V: TRBV18
J: TRBJ2-7
CDR3: ASSPEFHEQY

V: TRBV5-6
J: TRBJ1-1
CDR3: ASSSPTGLNTEAF

V: TRBV5-1
J: TRBJ2-2
CDR3: ASSLGAGTGDTGELF

V: TRBV3-1/TRBV3-2
J: TRBJ1-4
CDR3: ASSRWGEKLF

V: TRBV6-1
J: TRBJ1-1
CDR3: ASSEYLTGDEAF

V: TRBV2
J: TRBJ2-5
CDR3: ASSASGVTQY